This entry lists 12 T cell receptor beta chains sequenced from one sample in a study of graft-versus-host responses after intestinal transplantation. These receptors lack a known antigen. Assay used: immunoSEQ multiplex PCR; TCRdb lists only in-frame clones, some missing. This table has 90,000 or so clones, 80% to 85% appearing once. The source was unstimulated CD4+ T cells sorted from spleen or lymph node cells, collected before intestinal transplant. Receptors originate from a human donor who received an intestinal transplant.

The chain links TRBV6-5 to TRBJ2-3; TRBD2 agrees at 8 bases. The V and J ends lost 6 bases and 4 bases, in that order; junction bases with no gene match: 6. CDR1 and CDR2 from the germline V gene are MNHEY and SVGAGI. This CDR3 spans 14 amino acids. The chain's CDR3 is CASRDGAGADTQYF. The CDR3 DNA reads TGTGCCAGCAGGGACGGAGCGGGGGCAGATACGCAGTATTTT.

This clone was picked up a small number of times. V is TRBV6-1 and J is TRBJ1-1; 8 positions match TRBD1. Trimming took 6 bases from V and 8 from J; bases not matched to a gene: 5. The CDR3 is 12 residues long. In germline, CDR1 is MNHNS, CDR2 SASEGT. The chain's CDR3 is CASRWDRNEAFF. The CDR3 DNA sequence: TGTGCCAGCAGGTGGGACAGGAACGAAGCTTTCTTT.

The J gene is TRBJ1-1, the V gene TRBV5-1, with TRBD1 identical over 8 bases. CDR3 length equals 15 residues. Looked up from germline, CDR1 is SGHRS and CDR2 is YFSETQ. The ends lost 3 bases at V and 2 bases at J; junction bases unmatched: 6. The CDR3 sequence: CASSYRQGLNTEAFF. CDR3 nucleotide sequence: TGCGCCAGCAGCTACCGACAGGGGCTTAACACTGAAGCTTTCTTT.

The gene calls are TRBV5-1 and TRBJ2-7; 7 nucleotides match TRBD2. V was clipped by 5 bases and J by 0 bases; unmatched bases: 5. Germline CDR1 and CDR2: SGHRS and YFSETQ. CDR3 length: 14 residues. Written as DNA, the CDR3 is TGCGCCAGCAGTGGGGTAGCGGGCTCCTACGAGCAGTACTTC. Translating it yields CASSGVAGSYEQYF. The full variable domain, with the rest looked up from reference TRBV5-1 and TRBJ2-7, is KAGVTQTPRYLIKTRGQQVTLSCSPISGHRSVSWYQQTPGQGLQFLFEYFSETQRNKGNFPGRFSGRQFSNSRSEMNVSTLELGDSALYLCASSGVAGSYEQYFGPGTRLTVT.

This clone appeared a few times. The rearrangement uses TRBV29-1 and TRBJ2-5; tentative D call: TRBD2 (7 bases). Trimming cost V 6 bases and J 5 bases, with 28 bases left between them. CDR1 and CDR2 (germline): SQVTM, ANQGSEA. The CDR3 extends over 17 amino acids. The CDR3 nucleotides are TGCAGCGTCACCGGGGGGAGGGGGAAGGCGCTTTCCGAGACCCAGTACTTC. Protein sequence: CSVTGGRGKALSETQYF.

This clone was seen only once. In DNA form, the CDR3 reads TGTGCCAGCAGTGACTGGGACAGGGACCAAGAGACCCAGTACTTC. Encoded protein: CASSDWDRDQETQYF. J is TRBJ2-5 and V is TRBV2; TRBD1 agrees at 9 bases. The CDR3 totals 15 residues. In germline, CDR1 is SNHLY, CDR2 FYNNEI. Germline trimming cut 3 bases from V and 0 bases from J; bases unmatched to any gene: 2.

This clone was recorded a few times. At one end, the junction sequence differs from germline, possibly due to a read error. J is TRBJ2-7 and V is TRBV5-4; D remains ambiguous. CDR1 and CDR2 (germline): SGHNT, YYREEE (reference sequence). The CDR3 loop spans 11 amino acids. CDR3 sequence reads: CASSLGYQQYF. The CDR3 nucleotides are TGTGCCAGCAGCTTGGGCTACCAGCAGTACTTC.

CDR3 region: CATSRNRAGGMNEQFF. The CDR3 DNA reads as TGTGCCACCAGCAGGAATCGAGCGGGAGGTATGAATGAGCAGTTCTTC. The chain employs TRBV15 and TRBJ2-1; 9 positions agree with TRBD2. Looked up from germline, CDR1 is LNHNV and CDR2 is YYDKDF (reference sequence). CDR3 size: 16 residues. The V gene end was trimmed by 3 bases and the J gene end by 7 bases; junction bases not matched to a gene: 10.

The CDR3 DNA follows: TGTGCCAGCAGTTTGTCGGGGAGCAATCAGCCCCAGCATTTT. Protein product: CASSLSGSNQPQHF. The gene calls are TRBV6-6 and TRBJ1-5, with unresolved D. Germline V gene lookup returns CDR1 MNHNY and CDR2 SVGAGI (reference sequence). The CDR3 has 14 amino acids. V lost 4 bases, J lost 1 base, and 8 bases lay in between.

The chain couples TRBV5-6 to TRBJ2-5; maybe TRBD2 (6 bases). The CDR3 is made up of 13 amino acids. V lost 8 bases and J lost 5, with 16 bases in between. Germline V gene sequence: CDR1 SGHDT, CDR2 YYEEEE. CDR3: CASTRRAGETQYF. As DNA, the CDR3 is TGTGCCAGTACAAGGAGGGCCGGGGAGACCCAGTACTTC.

The genes are TRBV7-3 and TRBJ2-1; 11 nucleotides match TRBD2. With 3 bases clipped from V and 6 bases from J, the junction kept 4 bases outside the gene matches. Per germline, CDR1 SGHTA and CDR2 FQGTGA. This CDR3 has 15 amino acids. The CDR3 nucleotides are TGTGCCAGCAGCTTGGGACTAGCGGTCTTCAATGAGCAGTTCTTC. Its protein product is CASSLGLAVFNEQFF.

The chain carries TRBV6-1 and TRBJ1-2; 7 nucleotides align to TRBD1. CDR1 is MNHNS and CDR2 is SASEGT in the germline V gene. V trimming: 8 bases; J trimming: 4 bases; junction bases outside the gene matches: 7. The CDR3 is 13 amino acids. This CDR3 reads CASVRDSFYGYTF. The CDR3 DNA sequence: TGTGCCAGCGTCCGGGACAGCTTCTATGGCTACACCTTC.